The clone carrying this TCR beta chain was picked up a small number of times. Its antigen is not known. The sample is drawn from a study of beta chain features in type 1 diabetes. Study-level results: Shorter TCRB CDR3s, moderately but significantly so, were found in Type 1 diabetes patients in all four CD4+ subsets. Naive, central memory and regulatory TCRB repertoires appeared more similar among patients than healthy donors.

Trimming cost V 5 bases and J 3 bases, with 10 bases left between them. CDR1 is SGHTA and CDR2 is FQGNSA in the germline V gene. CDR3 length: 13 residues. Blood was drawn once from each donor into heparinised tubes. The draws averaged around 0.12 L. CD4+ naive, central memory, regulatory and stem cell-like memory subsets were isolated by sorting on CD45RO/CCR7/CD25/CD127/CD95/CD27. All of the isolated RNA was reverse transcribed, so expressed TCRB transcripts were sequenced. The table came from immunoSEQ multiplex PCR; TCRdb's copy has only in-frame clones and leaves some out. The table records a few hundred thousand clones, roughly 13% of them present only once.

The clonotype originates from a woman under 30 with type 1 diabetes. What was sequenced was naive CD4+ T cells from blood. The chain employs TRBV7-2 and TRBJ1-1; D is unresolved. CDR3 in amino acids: CASSRNRDTEAFF. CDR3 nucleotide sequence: TGTGCCAGCAGCCGCAACCGGGACACTGAAGCTTTCTTT.